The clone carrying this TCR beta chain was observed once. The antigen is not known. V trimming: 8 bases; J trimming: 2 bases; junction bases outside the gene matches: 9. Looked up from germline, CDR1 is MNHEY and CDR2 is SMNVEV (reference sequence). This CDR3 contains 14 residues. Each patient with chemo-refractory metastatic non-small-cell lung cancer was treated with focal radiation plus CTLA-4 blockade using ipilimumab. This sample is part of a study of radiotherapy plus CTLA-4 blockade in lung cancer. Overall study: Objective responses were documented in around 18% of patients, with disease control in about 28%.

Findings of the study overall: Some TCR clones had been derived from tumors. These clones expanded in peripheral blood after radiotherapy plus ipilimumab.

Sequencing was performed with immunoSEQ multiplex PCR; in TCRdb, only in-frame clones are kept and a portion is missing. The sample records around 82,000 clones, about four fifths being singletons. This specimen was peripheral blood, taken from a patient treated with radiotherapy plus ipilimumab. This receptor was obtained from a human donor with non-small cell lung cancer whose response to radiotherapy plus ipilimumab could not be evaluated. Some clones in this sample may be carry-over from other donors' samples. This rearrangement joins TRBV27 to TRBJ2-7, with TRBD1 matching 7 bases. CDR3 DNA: TGTGCCAGCGCCCGACAGGGAAGGGCCTACGAGCAGTACTTC. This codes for CASARQGRAYEQYF.